The 16 T cell receptor beta chains listed next were all sequenced from one sample in a study of spatial heterogeneity in lung cancer. In TCRdb, the 5' RACE reads were re-called with MiXCR into one record per CDR3 protein. The sample holds tens of thousands of distinct CDR3 sequences; about 12% are singletons and the top ten take about 41%. Documented time point: sample taken at primary tumor resection. Material for sequencing was whole RNA from tumor, nontumor lung or frozen PBMC, left unsorted. The input for sequencing was PBMCs, taken at surgery. The receptors come from a male donor with early-stage non-small cell lung cancer.

The rearrangement joins TRBV6-2 or TRBV6-3 to TRBJ1-1, with TRBD1 identical over 8 bases. Germline CDR1 MNHEY, CDR2 SVGEGT. The CDR3 is 14 amino acids. The trim removed 6 bases at V and 4 bases at J, leaving 7 bases unmatched. CDR3 nucleotide sequence: TGTGCCAGCAGAAAGACAGGGGAGGGCACTGAAGCTTTCTTT. It is translated as CASRKTGEGTEAFF.

This clonotype has only a few counts. The chain has TRBV20-1 and TRBJ1-4; 12 positions match TRBD1. Germline values: CDR1 DFQATT, CDR2 SNEGSKA (reference sequence). Germline trimming cut 6 bases from V and 2 bases from J; bases unmatched to any gene: 10. The CDR3 spans 17 residues. The CDR3 DNA follows: TGCAGTGCCCATCTAAGGGGACAGGGGGCTACTAATGAAAAACTGTTTTTT. Its translation is CSAHLRGQGATNEKLFF.

The chain is built from TRBV6-2 or TRBV6-3 and TRBJ2-3; D is unresolved. Trimming removed 7 bases at V and 4 bases at J, with 12 bases between. The germline V gene encodes CDR1 MNHEY and CDR2 SVGEGT. This CDR3 is built from 13 residues. The CDR3 nucleotides are TGTGCCAGCACCCTAAGGACGTCAGATACGCAGTATTTT. Encoded protein: CASTLRTSDTQYF.

The sample holds many counts of this clonotype. V gene TRBV7-2 combines with J gene TRBJ1-4, with 7 bases fitting TRBD1. Germline V gives CDR1 SGHTA, CDR2 FQGNSA. Trimming at V came to 5 bases and at J to 5 bases, leaving 5 bases not matched to a gene. The CDR3 covers 14 residues. Here the CDR3 DNA reads TGTGCCAGCAGCCTGAGACAGGGAAATGAAAAACTGTTTTTT. It yields the protein CASSLRQGNEKLFF.

This chain links TRBV20-1 with TRBJ1-5, with 7 bases fitting TRBD1. The V and J ends lost 1 base and 6 bases, in that order; junction bases with no gene match: 6. Germline CDR1 and CDR2: DFQATT and SNEGSKA (reference sequence). The CDR3 totals 14 residues. The CDR3 is CSARGRGGSQPQHF. The CDR3 DNA follows: TGCAGTGCTAGAGGCAGGGGGGGAAGTCAGCCCCAGCATTTT.

This clonotype was counted a few times. The rearrangement joins TRBV18 to TRBJ2-7; D unresolved. The V end lost 3 bases, the J end lost 3 bases, and 15 bases lay between the germline ends. Per the germline V gene, CDR1 is KGHSH and CDR2 is LQKENI. The CDR3 totals 15 residues. The CDR3 DNA reads as TGTGCCAGCTCACCTGAGGCTGACAAGCTCTACGAGCAGTACTTC. Translation: CASSPEADKLYEQYF.

This clonotype was seen more than once but under ten times. DNA of the CDR3: TGTGCCACCAAGACACAGAGCACAGATACGCAGTATTTT. Translated, it gives CATKTQSTDTQYF. This chain uses TRBV28 with TRBJ2-3, with D unclear. The V gene lost 10 bases and the J gene lost 0 bases, with 11 bases spanning the gap. CDR1 MDHEN and CDR2 SYDVKM come from the germline V gene. The CDR3 sequence is 13 residues long.

The chain uses TRBV7-2 and TRBJ1-2, with D unclear. The CDR3 is made up of 13 amino acids. Trimming left V 4 bases short and J 5 bases short, with 11 bases between. Germline V gene sequence: CDR1 SGHTA, CDR2 FQGNSA. The CDR3 sequence: CASSSRAVYGYTF. The DNA for the CDR3 is TGTGCCAGCAGCTCCCGGGCCGTTTATGGCTACACCTTC. Based on the CDR3 plus reference TRBV7-2 and TRBJ1-2, the full variable domain is GAGVSQSPSNKVTEKGKDVELRCDPISGHTALYWYRQSLGQGLEFLIYFQGNSAPDKSGLPSDRFSAERTGGSVSTLTIQRTQQEDSAVYLCASSSRAVYGYTFGSGTRLTVV.

This clonotype was seen more than once but under ten times. V is TRBV7-3 and J is TRBJ1-6, with D possibly TRBD1 on 5 matching bases. CDR1 is SGHTA and CDR2 is FQGTGA in the germline V gene. The CDR3 covers 13 residues. Trimming pared 5 bases from V and 15 bases from J, leaving 17 bases between. CDR3 in amino acids: CASSTQEGTYLHF. The CDR3, as DNA: TGTGCCAGCAGCACTCAGGAGGGGACTTACCTCCACTTT.

In its sample, this clonotype was seen many times. The chain couples TRBV12-3 or TRBV12-4 to TRBJ2-5; 11 bases align to TRBD2. After removal of 4 bases from V and 5 bases from J, the junction contained 12 bases not matched to a gene. This CDR3 spans 17 amino acids. The CDR3 region has the DNA TGTGCCAGCAGTTCGGGACTAGCGGTCTCACTGGGGGAGACCCAGTACTTC. It encodes CASSSGLAVSLGETQYF.

This clonotype was detected a few times. The V call is TRBV24-1, the J call TRBJ2-2; tentatively, D is TRBD1 (6 bases). Deletions cut 5 bases from V and 1 base from J, with 10 bases between. Germline lookup yields CDR1 KGHDR and CDR2 SFDVKD. The CDR3 has 15 residues. The CDR3 DNA follows: TGTGCCACCAGTGCCCGGACAGAGAACACCGGGGAGCTGTTTTTT. It translates to CATSARTENTGELFF.

This clonotype has more than one count but fewer than ten. CDR3 loop: CASSLASHSTDTQYF. For the CDR3, the DNA is TGTGCCAGCAGCTTGGCTTCTCATAGCACAGATACGCAGTATTTT. The genes are TRBV5-4 and TRBJ2-3; no clear D gene. The CDR3 covers 15 residues. With 0 bases removed from V and 0 bases from J, the gap between germline ends came to 8 bases. Germline-derived CDR1 and CDR2 are SGHNT and YYREEE (reference sequence).

The chain has TRBV20-1 and TRBJ2-3; 9 bases line up with TRBD2. CDR1 DFQATT and CDR2 SNEGSKA come from the germline V gene (reference sequence). J was trimmed by 3 bases and V by 4 bases; bases with no gene match: 17. CDR3 length: 18 residues. The CDR3 coding sequence is TGCAGTGCTAAGGCGGGGGGGCGCTCCCCCGCCCCAACAGATACGCAGTATTTT. Translating gives CSAKAGGRSPAPTDTQYF.

The J gene is TRBJ2-7, the V gene TRBV20-1, with 7 bases that match TRBD1. Germline CDR1 DFQATT, CDR2 SNEGSKA (reference sequence). The length of the CDR3 is 14 residues. J lost 4 bases, V lost 4 bases, and 10 bases had no gene match. The CDR3 protein is CSAIPPEGAYEQYF. CDR3 nucleotides: TGCAGTGCTATTCCCCCTGAGGGGGCTTACGAGCAGTACTTC.

This clonotype has at least ten counts. The rearrangement links TRBV30 to TRBJ2-5; D possibly corresponds to TRBD1 (5 bases). The CDR3 is 13 amino acids. Deletions cut 3 bases from V and 8 bases from J, with 16 bases between. The germline V gene encodes CDR1 GTSNPN and CDR2 SVGIG (reference sequence). The CDR3 region has the DNA TGTGCCTGGAGAGAGGACACCCTAGGAACCCAGTACTTC. This sequence encodes CAWREDTLGTQYF.

CDR3: CASSHVGRPQETQYF. For the CDR3, the DNA is TGCGCCAGCAGCCACGTTGGGCGGCCCCAAGAGACCCAGTACTTC. The chain combines TRBV4-3 with TRBJ2-5; D ambiguous. In germline, CDR1 is LGHNA, CDR2 YSLEER. The V end lost 3 bases, the J end lost 1 base, and 12 bases lay between the germline ends. The CDR3 sequence is 15 residues long.